The rows below give T cell receptor beta chains drawn from one sample of a study of blood T cell repertoires in COVID-19. The repertoire was sequenced with immunoSEQ multiplex PCR; TCRdb's copy has only in-frame clones and lacks some. The sample lists under 200,000 clones, around four fifths seen once, with roughly 15% in the top ten. The specimen was peripheral blood. The source is a woman aged 70-85 years with COVID-19, enrolled during active disease. Both conserved end residues are part of each CDR3. The D gene is left open where the match is weak. For some rows the clone size is stated as once, few or many, or as a class when expanded; others skip it.

>-|TRBJ1-2|TRBV30|-
TGTGCCTGGAGCGGGAGTAGGGACTATGGCTACACCTTC
CAWSGSRDYGYTF
>TRBD2|TRBJ2-3|TRBV5-1|-
TGCGCCAGCAGCTTTACTAGCGGGAGAAGCACAGATACGCAGTATTTT
CASSFTSGRSTDTQYF
>-|TRBJ1-6|TRBV10-2|-
TGCGCCAGCAGTGTAGACAGAGGTGGTTCACCCCTCCACTTT
CASSVDRGGSPLHF
>-|TRBJ2-3|TRBV7-3|-
TGTGCCAGCAGCTTATTTTTGGGGGCCACAGATACGCAGTATTTT
CASSLFLGATDTQYF
>-|TRBJ2-1|TRBV7-9|-
TGTGCCAGCAGCCCAGACATAGGCGTTAGGAAGTTCTTC
CASSPDIGVRKFF
>TRBD2|TRBJ2-3|TRBV7-2|-
TGTGCCAGCAGATCCAGGACTAGCTGGTTAAGCACAGATACGCAGTATTTT
CASRSRTSWLSTDTQYF
>TRBD2|TRBJ2-3|TRBV10-2|-
TGCGCCAGCAGTGAAACTAGCGGCCGTCCCACAGATACGCAGTATTTT
CASSETSGRPTDTQYF
>TRBD2|TRBJ2-3|TRBV5-1|-
TGCGCCAGCAGCGCGGGACTAGCGGGAAGCTCGCAGTATTTT
CASSAGLAGSSQYF
>-|TRBJ2-3|TRBV5-1|-
TGCGCCAGCAGCGAGTCGGGGGACCCCACAGATACGCAGTATTTT
CASSESGDPTDTQYF
>-|TRBJ2-1|TRBV9|many
TGTGCCAGCAGCCCTCACACAGGGAGCGATGAGCAGTTCTTC
CASSPHTGSDEQFF
>-|TRBJ2-3|TRBV21-1|-
TGTGCCAGCAGCAAAGAAGCGGGGGCGACAGATACGCAGTATTTT
CASSKEAGATDTQYF
>-|TRBJ2-3|TRBV6-5|-
TGTGCCACGGGGACTAGCACAGATACGCAGTATTTT
CATGTSTDTQYF
>TRBD2|TRBJ2-5|TRBV30|-
TGTGCCTGGAGTCCAGGACTAGCGGGGGCCCAGACCCAGTACTTC
CAWSPGLAGAQTQYF
>-|TRBJ2-2|TRBV6-5|-
TGTGCCAGCAGGGCACAGAGCACCGGGGAGCTGTTTTTT
CASRAQSTGELFF
>-|TRBJ1-2|TRBV5-1|-
TGCGCCAGCAGCTTGGCCTCAGGGAATGGCTACACCTTC
CASSLASGNGYTF
>TRBD1|TRBJ2-3|TRBV5-6|-
TGTGCCAGCAGCTCGGAGGACAGGGGCACAGATACGCAGTATTTT
CASSSEDRGTDTQYF
>TRBD1|TRBJ2-1|TRBV11-2|once
TGTGCCAGCAGCTTCATCCGGGACAGGGGGCTCAATGAGCAGTTCTTC
CASSFIRDRGLNEQFF
>-|TRBJ1-6|TRBV19|-
TGTGCCAGTCGAAATAATGGGGAGCGCTCACCCCTCCACTTT
CASRNNGERSPLHF
>-|TRBJ1-2|TRBV5-1|-
TGCGCCAGCAGCCACCAAAGGGTAGGGGCGCAAGGGGGCTACACCTTC
CASSHQRVGAQGGYTF
>-|TRBJ1-2|TRBV28|-
TGTGCCATCGAGATGGAATGGGGAGGCGGCTACACCTTC
CAIEMEWGGGYTF
>-|TRBJ2-6|TRBV19|-
TGTGCCAGTAGTATCTCAGTGGTGGCCGCTCTGGGGGCCAACGTCCTGACTTTC
CASSISVVAALGANVLTF
>TRBD1|TRBJ2-1|TRBV5-4|-
TGTGCCAGCAGCTCCAGGACAGGGCTCAATGAGCAGTTCTTC
CASSSRTGLNEQFF
>TRBD2|TRBJ2-5|TRBV28|-
TGTGCCAGCAGTTTACTGATTAGCGGGCAAGAGACCCAGTACTTC
CASSLLISGQETQYF
>-|TRBJ1-3|TRBV7-9|-
TGTGCCAGCAGCTTAGGACAGGATCGACGAAACACCATATATTTT
CASSLGQDRRNTIYF
>-|TRBJ1-1|TRBV28|-
TGTGCCAGCAGTCCCCCGGACAGTGTAGCTTTCTTT
CASSPPDSVAFF
>TRBD1|TRBJ1-5|TRBV10-3|-
TGTGCCATCAGTCTAACAGGGGATCATCAGCCCCAGCATTTT
CAISLTGDHQPQHF
>-|TRBJ1-1|TRBV11-2|-
TGTGCCAGCACCCTAGGTGGGGGACTCCTAGGAGGCGAAGCTTTCTTT
CASTLGGGLLGGEAFF
>-|TRBJ2-3|TRBV5-1|-
TGCGCCAGCAGCTTGGTTGCGAAGAGCACAGATACGCAGTATTTT
CASSLVAKSTDTQYF
>TRBD1|TRBJ1-3|TRBV19|-
TGTGCCAGTAAGGAACAGGGGGCTGGAAACACCATATATTTT
CASKEQGAGNTIYF
>TRBD1|TRBJ1-5|TRBV6-5|-
TGTGCCAGCAGTTATGACAGGGTCGAACAGCCCCAGCATTTT
CASSYDRVEQPQHF
>-|TRBJ2-1|TRBV3-1/TRBV3-2|-
TGTGCCAGCAGTCGTTCGGGGTTTTCCTACAATGAGCAGTTCTTC
CASSRSGFSYNEQFF
>-|TRBJ2-1|TRBV15|-
TGTGCCACCAGCAGCCTAAAGTCGGGGATTGAGCAGTTCTTC
CATSSLKSGIEQFF
>-|TRBJ1-1|TRBV11-2|-
TGTGCCAGCAGCGCTAGACAGGCAGATGAAGCTTTCTTT
CASSARQADEAFF
>TRBD2|TRBJ2-3|TRBV27|-
TGTGCCAGCAGTGCCCGAACGGGAGGGTCGGATACGCAGTATTTT
CASSARTGGSDTQYF
>-|TRBJ2-6|TRBV27|-
TGTGCCAGCAGTATAAACAGGCAGGGGGCCAACGTCCTGACTTTC
CASSINRQGANVLTF
>-|TRBJ2-5|TRBV5-5|-
TGTGCCGGCAGCTTGCCCCGAGGACAATTGGAGACCCAGTACTTC
CAGSLPRGQLETQYF
>-|TRBJ2-1|TRBV7-6|once
TGTGCCAGCAGCCTCATCGTGGGGGAGGGGGTCAATGAGCAGTTCTTC
CASSLIVGEGVNEQFF
>TRBD1|TRBJ2-2|TRBV10-3|-
TGTGCCATCAGTGAGGGGGGACAGACCACCGGGGAGCTGTTTTTT
CAISEGGQTTGELFF
>-|TRBJ1-3|TRBV18|-
TGTGCCAGAAAAAGACAGTGCTCTGGAAACACCATATATTTT
CARKRQCSGNTIYF
>-|TRBJ2-5|TRBV7-9|few
TGTGCCAGCAGGGCGGATGATCCCCCGGAGACCCAGTACTTC
CASRADDPPETQYF
>TRBD1|TRBJ2-5|TRBV5-1|-
TGCGCCAGCAGCTTGGAAGACAGGGGGGGAGAGACCCAGTACTTC
CASSLEDRGGETQYF
>TRBD1|TRBJ1-1|TRBV7-3|-
TGTGCCAGCAGCTTATCGGACAGGGCGAACACTGAAGCTTTCTTT
CASSLSDRANTEAFF
>-|TRBJ1-5|TRBV19|few
TGTGCCAGTAGTAACAGGGGCAATCAGCCCCAGCATTTT
CASSNRGNQPQHF
>-|TRBJ1-6|TRBV30|few
TGTGCCTGGAGTGGCAGGGTTAATTCACCCCTCCACTTT
CAWSGRVNSPLHF
>-|TRBJ2-2|TRBV27|-
TGTGCCAGCAGTCCCACCAATTCCCGACCGACTGAGAACACCGGGGAGCTGTTTTTT
CASSPTNSRPTENTGELFF
>-|TRBJ2-2|TRBV7-9|-
TGTGCCAGCAGCGCCTCCGGGAGGAACACCGGGGAGCTGTTTTTT
CASSASGRNTGELFF
>TRBD1|TRBJ1-2|TRBV28|-
TGTGCCAGCAGTTTCTCCGGGACAGGGAAAGGCTACACCTTC
CASSFSGTGKGYTF
>-|TRBJ2-7|TRBV9|-
TGTGCCAGCAGCGTAGGAGGAGGGGGCTTTTTCGAGCAGTACTTC
CASSVGGGGFFEQYF
>-|TRBJ2-2|TRBV27|-
TGTGCCAGCAGTGCGTCTTTTCGGAACACCGGGGAGCTGTTTTTT
CASSASFRNTGELFF
>TRBD1|TRBJ2-5|TRBV5-1|-
TGCGCCAGCAGCGCGAGCGTCAGGACAGGGGTCCAAGAGACCCAGTACTTC
CASSASVRTGVQETQYF